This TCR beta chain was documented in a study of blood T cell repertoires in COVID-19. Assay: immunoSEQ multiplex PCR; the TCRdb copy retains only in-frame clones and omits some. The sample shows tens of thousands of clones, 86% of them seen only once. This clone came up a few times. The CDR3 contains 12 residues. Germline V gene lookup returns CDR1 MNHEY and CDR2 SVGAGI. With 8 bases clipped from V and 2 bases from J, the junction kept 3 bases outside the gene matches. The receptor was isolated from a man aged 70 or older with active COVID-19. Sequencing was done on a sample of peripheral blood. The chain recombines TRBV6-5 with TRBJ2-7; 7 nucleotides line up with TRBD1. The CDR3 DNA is TGTGCCAGCCGGGACAGTACCTACGAGCAGTACTTC. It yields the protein CASRDSTYEQYF.